This passage covers 10 T cell receptor beta chains from one sample sequenced in a study of blood T cell repertoires in COVID-19. Only in-frame clones appear in the TCRdb table, and some are missing; sequencing was by immunoSEQ multiplex PCR. The sample yields hundreds of thousands of clones, about 85% seen once. Sequencing input: PBMCs or T cells enriched from blood (not recorded which). These receptors all come from a woman younger than 45 who had been exposed to COVID-19.

The rearrangement uses TRBV9 and TRBJ1-5, with a weak D call TRBD1 (6 bases). The V end was cut by 5 bases, the J end by 0 bases, with 12 bases between. The CDR3 is 15 amino acids. Germline V gene data show CDR1 as SGDLS and CDR2 as YYNGEE. In DNA form, the CDR3 reads TGTGCCAGCAGTGGGTCGGACAGTAGCAATCAGCCCCAGCATTTT. The encoded protein is CASSGSDSSNQPQHF.

V usage is TRBV6-6 and J usage is TRBJ2-1; D may be TRBD2 (6 bases). Germline CDR1 reads MNHNY; CDR2 reads SVGAGI (reference sequence). This CDR3 is built from 13 residues. Between the trimmed V and J ends, which lost 9 bases and 0 bases, there was a span of 9 bases. CDR3 loop: CASGGSSYNEQFF. The CDR3, as DNA: TGTGCCAGTGGGGGGAGCTCCTACAATGAGCAGTTCTTC.

The chain recombines TRBV5-1 with TRBJ2-3; 7 nucleotides match TRBD1. Germline CDR1 reads SGHRS; CDR2 reads YFSETQ. The V and J ends lost 3 bases and 0 bases, in that order; junction bases with no gene match: 4. The length of the CDR3 is 15 residues. The CDR3 here is CASSSRDRSTDTQYF. The CDR3 region has the DNA TGCGCCAGCAGCTCCCGGGACAGAAGCACAGATACGCAGTATTTT.

The chain is built from TRBV28 and TRBJ2-7; no definite D call. The CDR3 spans 13 residues. Germline-derived CDR1 and CDR2 are MDHEN and SYDVKM. Trimming left V 7 bases short and J 3 bases short, with 13 bases between. The CDR3 here is CASNPSADYEQYF. CDR3 in DNA: TGTGCCAGCAACCCATCTGCGGACTACGAGCAGTACTTC.

The CDR3 DNA reads TGTGCCAGCAGTCCGATTCCCAGGGAATCCAATAGCAATCAGCCCCAGCATTTT. Amino acids: CASSPIPRESNSNQPQHF. The chain links TRBV6-2 or TRBV6-3 to TRBJ1-5, with D perhaps matching TRBD1 (5 bases). The ends were cut back, 5 bases at V and 0 bases at J, with 20 bases in the middle. This CDR3 region has 18 residues. Germline V CDR1 and CDR2: MNHEY, SVGEGT.

The DNA for the CDR3 is TGTGCCAGCAGCTTAGGTTCAGGGTTGGAAGCTGAAGCTTTCTTT. Amino acid sequence: CASSLGSGLEAEAFF. The chain has TRBV7-3 and TRBJ1-1, with D possibly matching TRBD1 (5 bases). This CDR3 is 15 amino acids long. Germline CDR1 is SGHTA and CDR2 is FQGTGA. V was shortened by 2 bases and J by 6 bases, with 16 bases between the two germline ends. Supplemented by reference TRBV7-3 and TRBJ1-1, the full variable domain reads GAGVSQTPSNKVTEKGKYVELRCDPISGHTALYWYRQSLGQGPEFLIYFQGTGAADDSGLPNDRFFAVRPEGSVSTLKIQRTERGDSAVYLCASSLGSGLEAEAFFGQGTRLTVV.

The chain carries TRBV4-3 and TRBJ1-2, with 9 bases aligning to TRBD1. After removal of 0 bases from V and 6 bases from J, the junction contained 14 bases not matched to a gene. CDR1 and CDR2 from the germline V gene are LGHNA and YSLEER. This CDR3 comprises 18 residues. The CDR3 region is CASSQDQEKQGARHGYTF. As DNA, the CDR3 is TGCGCCAGCAGCCAAGATCAAGAGAAACAGGGGGCAAGACATGGCTACACCTTC.

The V and J genes are TRBV7-9 and TRBJ1-1; 7 bases fit TRBD1. V gave up 7 bases and J gave up 4 bases; unmatched junction bases: 6. The germline CDR1 and CDR2 sequences are SEHNR and FQNEAQ (reference sequence). CDR3 size: 13 residues. CDR3 in amino acids: CASTLDRATEAFF. The DNA of the CDR3 is TGTGCCAGCACCCTAGACAGGGCCACTGAAGCTTTCTTT. Drawing the rest from reference TRBV7-9 and TRBJ1-1, the complete variable domain is DTGVSQNPRHKITKRGQNVTFRCDPISEHNRLYWYRQTLGQGPEFLTYFQNEAQLEKSRLLSDRFSAERPKGSFSTLEIQRTEQGDSAMYLCASTLDRATEAFFGQGTRLTVV.

This chain uses TRBV6-5 with TRBJ2-1; 10 bases line up with TRBD2. Germline V gene sequence: CDR1 MNHEY, CDR2 SVGAGI. Trimming at V came to 4 bases and at J to 3 bases, leaving 6 bases not matched to a gene. This CDR3 contains 16 residues. CDR3 nucleotide sequence: TGTGCCAGCAGTTTCCCGAGCGGGGGGGGCTACAATGAGCAGTTCTTC. Encoded protein: CASSFPSGGGYNEQFF.

The rearrangement links TRBV3-1 (or the pseudogene TRBV3-2) to TRBJ1-5; tentative D call: TRBD1 (5 bases). Trimming left V 4 bases short and J 4 bases short, with 8 bases between. The germline CDR1 and CDR2 sequences are LGHDT and YNNKEL (reference sequence). The CDR3 runs 13 residues. CDR3 DNA sequence: TGTGCCAGCAGCCCCAGGGCTAATCAGCCCCAGCATTTT. Translation gives CASSPRANQPQHF.